These 13 T cell receptor beta chains came from one sample sequenced in a study of sequential checkpoint blockade in melanoma. Assay used: immunoSEQ multiplex PCR; TCRdb lists only in-frame clones, some missing. The sample has over 5,000 clones, more than 25% seen once; the top ten hold about 22%. The treatment was: randomized to nivolumab then ipilimumab (arm A) or the reverse (arm B). Sequencing was performed on tumor tissue (inferred from file names), taken from a patient given nivolumab and ipilimumab in sequence. These receptors were obtained from a human donor with melanoma.

This chain links TRBV28 with TRBJ2-2; D is perhaps TRBD1 or TRBD2 (5 bases each). The CDR3 consists of 16 residues. Trimming shortened V by 6 bases and J by 4 bases, and 18 bases separated the two germline ends. Germline values: CDR1 MDHEN, CDR2 SYDVKM. DNA of the CDR3: TGTGCCAGCAGGGTCGGGGCTTACAGTTCCACCGGGGAGCTGTTTTTT. Amino acid sequence: CASRVGAYSSTGELFF.

V gene TRBV5-1 combines with J gene TRBJ2-7; 11 nucleotides agree with TRBD2. The CDR3 contains 15 residues. Germline values: CDR1 SGHRS, CDR2 YFSETQ. The V segment lost 0 bases and the J segment 9 bases; nucleotides outside the gene matches: 8. This CDR3 is CASSLGVAGGRRQYF. CDR3 in DNA: TGCGCCAGCAGCTTGGGGGTAGCGGGAGGGCGGCGGCAGTACTTC.

V usage is TRBV19 and J usage is TRBJ2-3; 9 bases line up with TRBD1. The CDR3 length is 17 residues. The J segment lost 4 bases and the V segment lost 6 bases, leaving 14 bases of the junction unmatched. Germline assignment: CDR1 LNHDA and CDR2 SQIVND (reference sequence). This CDR3 reads CASRPPPGQGLADTQYF. The CDR3 nucleotides read TGTGCCAGTAGGCCCCCACCGGGACAGGGTTTAGCAGATACGCAGTATTTT.

This chain uses TRBV19 with TRBJ2-1; D might be TRBD1 (6 bases). The V end lost 5 bases, the J end lost 0 bases, and 8 bases lay between the germline ends. The CDR3 sequence is 14 residues long. Germline V gives CDR1 LNHDA, CDR2 SQIVND (reference sequence). Written as DNA, the CDR3 is TGTGCCAGTAGTGGGGGCCTCTCCTACAATGAGCAGTTCTTC. It encodes CASSGGLSYNEQFF.

V is TRBV6-8 and J is TRBJ1-4, with unresolved D. Germline loops: CDR1 MNHGY, CDR2 SAAAGT. Trimming removed 0 bases from V and 5 bases from J, with 16 bases in between. The CDR3 loop spans 17 amino acids. The CDR3 loop reads CASSYSNPGFFNEKLFF. The CDR3, as DNA: TGTGCCAGCAGTTACTCGAATCCAGGCTTCTTCAATGAAAAACTGTTTTTT.

Judged by abundance, this clone is large. The chain employs TRBV28 and TRBJ2-7; possibly TRBD1 for D (6 bases). Germline-derived CDR1 and CDR2 are MDHEN and SYDVKM. V lost 6 bases and J 6 bases, leaving 15 bases between the germline ends. This CDR3 comprises 13 residues. The CDR3 region has the DNA TGTGCCAGCAGGTCAGGGGTGGAGGTCGAGCAGTACTTC. Its translation is CASRSGVEVEQYF.

This clone was observed a few times. This chain connects TRBV9 to TRBJ2-3, with unresolved D. CDR3 length: 14 amino acids. Trimming cost V 0 bases and J 4 bases, with 9 bases left between them. Per germline, CDR1 SGDLS and CDR2 YYNGEE. The CDR3 loop reads CASSVAPRSDTQYF. The CDR3 coding sequence is TGTGCCAGCAGCGTAGCTCCCAGATCAGATACGCAGTATTTT.

The J gene is TRBJ1-5, the V gene TRBV19, with 7 positions matching TRBD1. V lost 5 bases and J lost 7; bases outside the gene matches: 8. The CDR3 has 14 amino acids. Germline V gives CDR1 LNHDA, CDR2 SQIVND (reference sequence). The DNA for the CDR3 is TGTGCCAGTAGTGTCTCGGACAGGAAACAGCCCCAGCATTTT. It encodes CASSVSDRKQPQHF.

This clone showed up just a few times. This rearrangement joins TRBV11-3 to TRBJ2-2; D may match TRBD1 or TRBD2 (5 bases each). This CDR3 is 15 amino acids long. Trimming shortened V by 3 bases and J by 1 base, and 9 bases separated the two germline ends. Germline CDR1 is SGHNT and CDR2 is YENEEA. The CDR3 spells CASSFDGGNTGELFF. CDR3 nucleotide sequence: TGTGCCAGCAGCTTCGATGGGGGGAACACCGGGGAGCTGTTTTTT.

The gene calls are TRBV5-1 and TRBJ2-7; the D gene could be TRBD1 or TRBD2 (5 bases each). CDR3 length: 14 residues. Trimming shortened V by 4 bases and J by 5 bases, and 16 bases separated the two germline ends. From germline, CDR1 is SGHRS and CDR2 YFSETQ. The CDR3 nucleotides read TGCGCCAGCAGCATAGGGACGCAAGGCAACGAGCAGTACTTC. Translating it yields CASSIGTQGNEQYF.

The J gene is TRBJ2-1, the V gene TRBV25-1, with D possibly matching TRBD1 (6 bases). The germline gives CDR1 MGHDK, CDR2 SYGVNS. The V end lost 7 bases, the J end lost 0 bases, and 10 bases lay between the germline ends. This CDR3 has 14 amino acids. CDR3 residues: CASTGQSSYNEQFF. CDR3 DNA sequence: TGTGCCAGCACCGGACAGAGCTCCTACAATGAGCAGTTCTTC. Drawing the rest from reference TRBV25-1 and TRBJ2-1, the complete variable domain is EADIYQTPRYLVIGTGKKITLECSQTMGHDKMYWYQQDPGMELHLIHYSYGVNSTEKGDLSSESTVSRIRTEHFPLTLESARPSHTSQYLCASTGQSSYNEQFFGPGTRLTVL.

This clone has ten or more counts. The V and J genes are TRBV6-8 and TRBJ2-3, with 12 bases that match TRBD2. Germline V CDR1 and CDR2: MNHGY, SAAAGT. This CDR3 is built from 14 residues. V lost 10 bases and J lost 2; bases outside the gene matches: 4. The CDR3 loop reads CATGLAGNTDTQYF. DNA of the CDR3: TGTGCCACCGGACTAGCGGGGAACACAGATACGCAGTATTTT.

This clone turned up a few times. The rearrangement links TRBV7-4 to TRBJ2-3; D is undetermined. CDR3 length equals 13 residues. CDR1 and CDR2 (germline): SGHVT, SQSDAQ. Trimming pared 4 bases from V and 8 bases from J, leaving 13 bases between. The DNA of the CDR3 is TGTGCCAGCAGCTCGGGTGGAGTGGGTACGCAGTATTTT. Its translation: CASSSGGVGTQYF.